One sample yielded the 22 T cell receptor beta chains listed below, sequenced in a study of a mutant IDH1 vaccine in newly diagnosed glioma. The sample's time point: week 47, end of study. Doses comprised 300 ug of mutant IDH1 20-mer peptide each, plus topical imiquimod. TCRdb's copy holds only in-frame clones and misses some; the assay was immunoSEQ multiplex PCR. The sample lists roughly 38,000 clones, around 82% occurring once. These TCRs' antigens remain unknown. Sequences were derived from PBMCs, sampled from a glioma patient whose treatment included an IDH1 peptide vaccine. These TCRs come from a man aged 18 to 29 with glioma. Some clones in this sample may be carry-over from other donors' samples.

V usage is TRBV5-8 and J usage is TRBJ2-7; 9 nucleotides match TRBD1. The CDR3 has 15 amino acids. Germline CDR1 is SGHTS and CDR2 is YDEGEE. The ends lost 4 bases at V and 7 bases at J; junction bases unmatched: 12. CDR3 in DNA: TGTGCCAGCAGCCCAACCGGGACAGGGTTTAGAGAGCAGTACTTC. This sequence encodes CASSPTGTGFREQYF.

This chain joins TRBV11-2 and TRBJ2-7; D possibly corresponds to TRBD2 (5 bases). Germline loops: CDR1 SGHAT, CDR2 FQNNGV. The CDR3 extends over 14 amino acids. Trimming took off 5 bases at V and 3 bases at J, with 14 bases between the two ends. CDR3 nucleotides: TGTGCCAGCAGCCTGAGGGCGGACCGCTACGAGCAGTACTTC. Its protein is CASSLRADRYEQYF.

This clone has just a few counts. V and J are TRBV19 and TRBJ1-1; D remains unclear. Between the trimmed V and J ends, which lost 7 bases and 0 bases, there was a span of 6 bases. CDR3 length equals 12 residues. Germline-derived CDR1 and CDR2 are LNHDA and SQIVND (reference sequence). CDR3 loop: CASNTLNTEAFF. CDR3 nucleotides: TGTGCCAGTAACACCCTGAACACTGAAGCTTTCTTT.

The chain links TRBV18 to TRBJ1-5; TRBD1 matches at 9 bases. The CDR3 runs 16 residues. After removal of 6 bases from V and 0 bases from J, the junction contained 6 bases not matched to a gene. CDR1 and CDR2 from the germline V gene are KGHSH and LQKENI. CDR3 sequence: CASSPAGQGSNQPQHF. In DNA, the CDR3 is TGTGCCAGCTCCCCGGCGGGACAGGGTAGCAATCAGCCCCAGCATTTT.

The gene calls are TRBV27 and TRBJ2-5; the D gene is possibly TRBD1 (6 bases). V lost 6 bases, J lost 1 base, and 15 bases lay in between. CDR1 MNHEY and CDR2 SMNVEV come from the germline V gene (reference sequence). The CDR3 is 15 residues long. CDR3 in DNA: TGTGCCAGCAGAACCTACAGGGACCCCCAAGAGACCCAGTACTTC. Amino acid sequence: CASRTYRDPQETQYF.

CDR3 protein: CASSHGGNQPQHF. CDR3 DNA sequence: TGTGCCAGCAGCCACGGAGGCAATCAGCCCCAGCATTTT. The V and J genes are TRBV7-2 and TRBJ1-5; D is unclear. Deletions cut 5 bases from V and 2 bases from J, with 7 bases between. The CDR3 is made up of 13 amino acids. Per the germline V gene, CDR1 is SGHTA and CDR2 is FQGNSA.

The chain couples TRBV19 to TRBJ1-1, with D hard to call. Germline V CDR1 and CDR2: LNHDA, SQIVND (reference sequence). Trimming cost V 4 bases and J 3 bases, with 6 bases left between them. The CDR3 is 12 amino acids. CDR3 protein: CASSNRDTEAFF. In DNA, the CDR3 is TGTGCCAGTAGTAATAGGGACACTGAAGCTTTCTTT. The complete variable domain, with remaining parts taken from reference TRBV19 and TRBJ1-1, reads DGGITQSPKYLFRKEGQNVTLSCEQNLNHDAMYWYRQDPGQGLRLIYYSQIVNDFQKGDIAEGYSVSREKKESFPLTVTSAQKNPTAFYLCASSNRDTEAFFGQGTRLTVV.

The V gene is TRBV4-1, the J gene TRBJ2-5; 9 bases fit TRBD1. V lost 1 base, J lost 5 bases, and 5 bases stayed unmatched. CDR1 is MGHRA and CDR2 is YSYEKL in the germline V gene. This CDR3 contains 15 residues. DNA for the CDR3: TGCGCCAGCAGCCAAGGTACAGGGGGCCTTGAGACCCAGTACTTC. Translating it yields CASSQGTGGLETQYF.

V gene TRBV29-1 combines with J gene TRBJ1-4; D is undetermined. CDR1 is SQVTM, CDR2 ANQGSEA, per germline. The CDR3 runs 12 residues. V was clipped by 4 bases and J by 1 base, with 4 bases between them. As DNA, the CDR3 is TGCAGCGTTGCCGTAACTAATGAAAAACTGTTTTTT. Its protein is CSVAVTNEKLFF.

The rearrangement uses TRBV6-5 and TRBJ2-2; D not certain. CDR3 length: 14 residues. The germline V gene has CDR1 MNHEY and CDR2 SVGAGI. The V end was cut by 5 bases, the J end by 7 bases, with 14 bases between. DNA for the CDR3: TGTGCCAGCAGTGAATTAGGGCCCCTCGGGGAGCTGTTTTTT. Amino acid sequence: CASSELGPLGELFF.

The chain carries TRBV7-9 and TRBJ1-2; 8 bases fit TRBD1. The CDR3 is made up of 16 amino acids. The germline CDR1 and CDR2 sequences are SEHNR and FQNEAQ (reference sequence). Trimming removed 1 base from V and 6 bases from J; junction bases left unmatched: 10. The CDR3 loop is CASSLGAGGSGDGYTF. The CDR3 DNA sequence: TGTGCCAGCAGCTTAGGGGCAGGGGGCTCGGGAGATGGCTACACCTTC.

The chain carries TRBV14 and TRBJ2-3; TRBD2 aligns across 7 bases. Germline CDR1 and CDR2: SGHDN and FVKESK. The CDR3 extends over 13 amino acids. V lost 0 bases and J lost 8; bases outside the gene matches: 2. The CDR3 DNA sequence: TGTGCCAGCAGCCAAGACCCGGGGGGTACGCAGTATTTT. Translated: CASSQDPGGTQYF.

In this sample, this clone turned up a few times. The chain uses TRBV11-3 and TRBJ2-1; the match to TRBD1 covers 9 bases. The junction had 5 bases not matched to a gene; V was cut back by 4 bases and J by 4 bases. The CDR3 sequence is 15 residues long. The germline gives CDR1 SGHNT, CDR2 YENEEA. The CDR3 protein is CASSSGQGLYNEQFF. The CDR3 DNA follows: TGTGCCAGCAGCTCGGGACAGGGCCTTTACAATGAGCAGTTCTTC.

The CDR3 loop is CASSSPRRSTDTQYF. CDR3 DNA sequence: TGTGCCAGCAGCTCCCCGCGCAGGAGCACAGATACGCAGTATTTT. The chain is built from TRBV7-2 and TRBJ2-3, with D unresolved. Germline V CDR1 and CDR2: SGHTA, FQGNSA. Trimming took off 4 bases at V and 0 bases at J, with 11 bases between the two ends. This CDR3 spans 15 amino acids.

The chain combines TRBV4-3 with TRBJ1-1; 7 nucleotides align to TRBD1. Germline CDR1 LGHNA, CDR2 YSLEER. The trim removed 1 base at V and 4 bases at J, leaving 6 bases unmatched. The CDR3 has 15 residues. The CDR3 reads CASSQATGMSTEAFF. The DNA of the CDR3 is TGCGCCAGCAGCCAAGCGACAGGGATGAGCACTGAAGCTTTCTTT.

The genes are TRBV6-6 and TRBJ1-2; the D is unclear. Deletions cut 2 bases from V and 0 bases from J, with 10 bases between. Germline CDR1 MNHNY, CDR2 SVGAGI (reference sequence). This CDR3 comprises 15 residues. CDR3 amino acids: CASSYDRGANYGYTF. Here the CDR3 DNA reads TGTGCCAGCAGTTACGATCGGGGAGCTAACTATGGCTACACCTTC.

The DNA of the CDR3 is TGCGCCAGCAGCCGGACAGGGGGCTCCGATGGCTACACCTTC. Translated: CASSRTGGSDGYTF. The chain joins TRBV4-1 to TRBJ1-2; TRBD1 matches 11 bases. The germline gives CDR1 MGHRA, CDR2 YSYEKL. The CDR3 spans 14 residues. Losses at the gene ends were 4 bases for V and 6 bases for J; bases not matched to a gene: 4.

J is TRBJ2-1 and V is TRBV4-3; D not resolved. This CDR3 contains 14 residues. Germline CDR1 LGHNA, CDR2 YSLEER. Trimming removed 4 bases from V and 4 bases from J, with 11 bases in between. The CDR3 DNA reads as TGCGCCAGCAGCCGAGAGCGTGGGTACAATGAGCAGTTCTTC. Encoded protein: CASSRERGYNEQFF.

This chain links TRBV21-1 with TRBJ1-5. TRBV21-1 represents a pseudogene. CDR3 size: 14 residues. The DNA of the CDR3 is TGTGCCAGCAGCACAGGGGACTCACATCAGCCCCAGCATTTT. Amino acids: CASSTGDSHQPQHF.

The rearrangement joins TRBV6-5 to TRBJ1-1; D may be TRBD1 (5 bases). The germline gives CDR1 MNHEY, CDR2 SVGAGI. This CDR3 is built from 16 residues. The V end was cut by 0 bases, the J end by 1 base, with 12 bases between. This chain's CDR3 is CASSYSAGRGNTEAFF. CDR3 in DNA: TGTGCCAGCAGTTACTCGGCGGGGCGGGGGAACACTGAAGCTTTCTTT.

The sample holds a few counts of this clone. The chain is built from TRBV30 and TRBJ1-5, with no clear D. Per germline, CDR1 GTSNPN and CDR2 SVGIG (reference sequence). Trimming left V 2 bases short and J 1 base short, with 6 bases between. This CDR3 region has 13 residues. Here the CDR3 DNA reads TGTGCCTGGAGTCCGGACAGCAATCAGCCCCAGCATTTT. The encoded protein is CAWSPDSNQPQHF.

The CDR3 loop is CASSPLEGQNLAAFF. CDR3 in DNA: TGTGCCAGTAGTCCCCTTGAGGGACAGAACCTTGCTGCTTTCTTT. V usage is TRBV19 and J usage is TRBJ1-1; TRBD1 aligns across 7 bases. This CDR3 region has 15 residues. Germline V gene sequence: CDR1 LNHDA, CDR2 SQIVND (reference sequence). The V gene end was trimmed by 5 bases and the J gene end by 11 bases; junction bases not matched to a gene: 17.